The 17 T cell receptor beta chains given below trace back to one sample, sequenced in a study of shared clonotypes between healthy human individuals. Profiling relied on immunoSEQ multiplex PCR, and the TCRdb table lists in-frame clones only, not all of them. Altogether 1.6 million or so clones are present, about 96% being singletons, with the ten largest covering 0.95% to 1.5%. The sample was naive CD4+ T cells sorted from blood. Sample subset: CD45RA+ positively selected. The receptors originated from a man aged 30-40 years in good health.

V and J are TRBV15 and TRBJ1-1; TRBD1 aligns across 8 bases. Per germline, CDR1 LNHNV and CDR2 YYDKDF (reference sequence). The CDR3 spans 15 residues. After removal of 6 bases from V and 4 bases from J, the junction contained 10 bases not matched to a gene. As DNA, the CDR3 is TGTGCCACCAGAATGGACAGGGATCAGGGCACTGAAGCTTTCTTT. Residues: CATRMDRDQGTEAFF.

The chain has TRBV7-9 and TRBJ2-5; 13 bases agree with TRBD2. The CDR3 totals 17 residues. V dropped 4 bases and J dropped 0; count of bases not matched to a gene: 5. Germline values: CDR1 SEHNR, CDR2 FQNEAQ (reference sequence). As DNA, the CDR3 is TGTGCCAGCAGCTCCGGGACTAGCGGGATCCACCAAGAGACCCAGTACTTC. Encoded protein: CASSSGTSGIHQETQYF.

The rearrangement joins TRBV14 to TRBJ2-1; D call uncertain. This CDR3 comprises 18 residues. V dropped 3 bases and J dropped 0 bases, with 18 bases sitting between them. Germline values: CDR1 SGHDN, CDR2 FVKESK. CDR3 residues: CASSHTSPAESSYNEQFF. The DNA of the CDR3 is TGTGCCAGCAGCCATACCAGCCCGGCGGAGAGCTCCTACAATGAGCAGTTCTTC.

The chain recombines TRBV5-4 with TRBJ2-7; D is perhaps TRBD2 (6 bases). Germline V CDR1 and CDR2: SGHNT, YYREEE (reference sequence). The CDR3 extends over 15 amino acids. Trimming removed 4 bases at V and 1 base at J, with 15 bases between. DNA for the CDR3: TGTGCCAGCAGCCTCGGAGCGGGTCTTTCCTACGAGCAGTACTTC. Translating gives CASSLGAGLSYEQYF.

This rearrangement joins TRBV14 to TRBJ1-2; possibly TRBD1 for D (6 bases). Trimming removed 2 bases from V and 4 bases from J, with 17 bases in between. Germline CDR1 SGHDN, CDR2 FVKESK. The CDR3 totals 16 residues. Written as DNA, the CDR3 is TGTGCCAGCAGCCAAACCTTGACAGGCTTAACCTATGGCTACACCTTC. This encodes CASSQTLTGLTYGYTF. Complete variable domain (other parts from reference TRBV14 and TRBJ1-2): EAGVTQFPSHSVIEKGQTVTLRCDPISGHDNLYWYRRVMGKEIKFLLHFVKESKQDESGMPNNRFLAERTGGTYSTLKVQPAELEDSGVYFCASSQTLTGLTYGYTFGSGTRLTVV.

V and J are TRBV4-3 and TRBJ1-2; TRBD1 agrees at 7 bases. Germline-derived CDR1 and CDR2 are LGHNA and YSLEER. CDR3 size: 15 residues. V lost 0 bases to trimming and J lost 7 bases; unmatched junction nucleotides: 8. The CDR3 DNA sequence: TGCGCCAGCAGCCAAGACAGGACAGGATTTTCTGGCTACACCTTC. Amino acid sequence: CASSQDRTGFSGYTF.

The chain uses TRBV11-2 and TRBJ2-2; TRBD1 is a possible D gene (5 bases). V lost 0 bases to trimming and J lost 5 bases, with 7 bases between them. The CDR3 loop spans 14 amino acids. CDR1 and CDR2 from the germline V gene are SGHAT and FQNNGV. CDR3 sequence (DNA): TGTGCCAGCAGCTTAGATAGGGGTACCGGGGAGCTGTTTTTT. Translation gives CASSLDRGTGELFF.

V and J are TRBV13 and TRBJ1-3; unclear D gene. This CDR3 comprises 14 residues. V gave up 8 bases and J gave up 0 bases, with 11 bases separating them. The germline CDR1 and CDR2 sequences are PRHDT and FYEKMQ (reference sequence). The CDR3 DNA sequence: TGTGCCAGCTATCAACAGATCTCTGGAAACACCATATATTTT. This encodes CASYQQISGNTIYF.

The chain joins TRBV28 to TRBJ1-5, with D possibly being TRBD1 (5 bases). V was clipped by 6 bases and J by 5 bases, with 17 bases between them. Germline V gives CDR1 MDHEN, CDR2 SYDVKM. The CDR3 has 15 residues. CDR3 nucleotides: TGTGCCAGCAGCCTTGGTTCAGGGTTTGATCAGCCCCAGCATTTT. Translating it yields CASSLGSGFDQPQHF.

This clone was picked up one time. The chain uses TRBV6-5 and TRBJ1-2; D unclear. The CDR3 consists of 12 residues. CDR1 is MNHEY and CDR2 is SVGAGI in the germline V gene. Deletions cut 6 bases from V and 8 bases from J, with 13 bases between. This CDR3 is CASRGVVGGYTF. Written as DNA, the CDR3 is TGTGCCAGCAGGGGCGTTGTAGGGGGCTACACCTTC.

This chain joins TRBV6-1 and TRBJ2-7; 10 bases line up with TRBD2. V lost 10 bases to trimming and J lost 0 bases; unmatched junction nucleotides: 6. Germline CDR1 MNHNS, CDR2 SASEGT. The CDR3 runs 14 residues. Here the CDR3 reads CATKREGLSYEQYF. As DNA, the CDR3 is TGTGCCACAAAGCGGGAGGGCCTCTCCTACGAGCAGTACTTC.

The J gene is TRBJ2-4, the V gene TRBV7-8; D might be TRBD1 or TRBD2, each matching 5 bases. Germline V gives CDR1 SGHVS, CDR2 FQNEAQ. V was cut by 5 bases and J by 4 bases, with 21 bases left in between. This CDR3 is 17 amino acids long. The DNA of the CDR3 is TGTGCCAGCAGCCCGCGCCGGGACCTTCGTCCAAAAAACATTCAGTACTTC. Its protein product is CASSPRRDLRPKNIQYF.

The chain employs TRBV18 and TRBJ2-5; D not certain. The ends were cut back, 2 bases at V and 0 bases at J, with 10 bases in the middle. Germline V CDR1 and CDR2: KGHSH, LQKENI. The CDR3 spans 15 residues. CDR3: CASSPNSPYQETQYF. CDR3 DNA sequence: TGTGCCAGCTCACCAAATTCCCCGTACCAAGAGACCCAGTACTTC.

The chain is built from TRBV19 and TRBJ2-7, with 12 bases fitting TRBD1. The CDR3 runs 15 residues. The V gene end was trimmed by 9 bases and the J gene end by 5 bases; junction bases not matched to a gene: 11. In germline, CDR1 is LNHDA, CDR2 SQIVND (reference sequence). CDR3 bases: TGTGCCAGCAAAAACCGGGACAGGGGGCTGAACGAGCAGTACTTC. Translated, it gives CASKNRDRGLNEQYF.

Note on this clone: Other DNA variants within this sample encode the same CDR3. The rearrangement links TRBV19 to TRBJ2-3; D is undetermined. Germline lookup yields CDR1 LNHDA and CDR2 SQIVND (reference sequence). The V end was cut by 3 bases, the J end by 2 bases, with 6 bases between. The CDR3 contains 13 residues. The CDR3 DNA reads as TGTGCCAGTAGTATCGGCACCACAGATACGCAGTATTTT. Residues: CASSIGTTDTQYF.

V gene TRBV28 combines with J gene TRBJ2-3, with D possibly being TRBD2 (5 bases). The CDR3 extends over 15 amino acids. Trimming removed 5 bases from V and 4 bases from J, with 16 bases in between. CDR1 is MDHEN, CDR2 SYDVKM, per germline. The CDR3: CASSGRAGSPDTQYF. CDR3 sequence (DNA): TGTGCCAGCAGTGGGCGGGCAGGTTCCCCAGATACGCAGTATTTT. The full variable domain, completed using reference TRBV28 and TRBJ2-3, is DVKVTQSSRYLVKRTGEKVFLECVQDMDHENMFWYRQDPGLGLRLIYFSYDVKMKEKGDIPEGYSVSREKKERFSLILESASTNQTSMYLCASSGRAGSPDTQYFGPGTRLTVL.

V gene TRBV14 combines with J gene TRBJ2-5; TRBD2 matches 13 bases. The ends lost 0 bases at V and 5 bases at J; junction bases unmatched: 9. The CDR3 spans 18 residues. Germline values: CDR1 SGHDN, CDR2 FVKESK. The CDR3 DNA sequence: TGTGCCAGCAGCCAAGAAGACTTGGGACTAGCGGGATTCGAGACCCAGTACTTC. Translated, it gives CASSQEDLGLAGFETQYF. Full variable domain (missing parts from reference TRBV14 and TRBJ2-5): EAGVTQFPSHSVIEKGQTVTLRCDPISGHDNLYWYRRVMGKEIKFLLHFVKESKQDESGMPNNRFLAERTGGTYSTLKVQPAELEDSGVYFCASSQEDLGLAGFETQYFGPGTRLLVL.